Listed below are T cell receptor beta chains from one sample, sequenced in a study of blood T cell repertoires in COVID-19. The assay was immunoSEQ multiplex PCR, and TCRdb's table has in-frame clones only and misses some. The table shows 120,000 or so clones, with roughly 80% occurring only once. Sequencing was carried out using peripheral blood. Receptors were obtained from a man aged 55 to 70 with acute or convalescent COVID-19. Both conserved end residues are part of each CDR3. D genes are given only for firm matches. Not all rows give a size; the values are once, few, many and, for expanded clones, a class.

12	.	.	TRBV15	TRBJ1-4	CATSRRDEKLFF	TGTGCCACCTCTCGACGGGATGAAAAACTGTTTTTT
16	.	.	TRBV5-1	TRBJ1-1	CASAGTEGMKNTEAFF	TGCGCCAGCGCCGGCACGGAGGGAATGAAGAACACTGAAGCTTTCTTT
15	.	few	TRBV5-1	TRBJ1-2	CASSPTGSGRYGYTF	TGCGCCAGCAGCCCGACAGGTTCGGGGCGCTATGGCTACACCTTC
15	.	.	TRBV7-3	TRBJ2-2	CASSITGRNTGELFF	TGTGCCAGCAGCATTACAGGGAGGAACACCGGGGAGCTGTTTTTT
16	.	few	TRBV24-1	TRBJ2-2	CATSDRRDSNTGELFF	TGTGCCACCAGTGACCGGCGTGACAGCAACACCGGGGAGCTGTTTTTT
14	.	.	TRBV27	TRBJ2-7	CASSPQVGTYEQYF	TGTGCCAGCAGTCCCCAGGTAGGAACCTACGAGCAGTACTTC
14	TRBD1	.	TRBV19	TRBJ2-1	CASAGQGVIHEQFF	TGTGCCAGTGCTGGACAGGGAGTTATCCATGAGCAGTTCTTC
13	.	.	TRBV6-6	TRBJ1-5	CASRQGSNQPQHF	TGTGCCAGCAGACAGGGCTCCAATCAGCCCCAGCATTTT
20	TRBD1	.	TRBV3-1/TRBV3-2	TRBJ1-4	CASSPAQGQGARVPLGKLFF	TGTGCCAGCAGCCCCGCCCAAGGACAGGGGGCGCGAGTACCATTGGGAAAACTGTTTTTT
14	.	.	TRBV5-1	TRBJ1-2	CASRPGQGFYGYTF	TGCGCCAGCAGGCCGGGGCAGGGGTTCTATGGCTACACCTTC
15	.	.	TRBV29-1	TRBJ1-2	CSVVLQGNANYGYTF	TGCAGCGTTGTTCTTCAGGGCAACGCAAACTATGGCTACACCTTC
15	.	.	TRBV12-5	TRBJ2-1	CASGLGQSSYNEQFF	TGTGCTAGTGGTTTGGGACAAAGCTCCTACAATGAGCAGTTCTTC
15	.	.	TRBV18	TRBJ1-1	CASSPLRQWNTEAFF	TGTGCCAGCTCACCATTGCGACAGTGGAACACTGAAGCTTTCTTT
13	.	.	TRBV5-1	TRBJ2-1	CASSLAPNNEQFF	TGCGCCAGCAGCTTGGCCCCCAACAATGAGCAGTTCTTC
15	.	.	TRBV19	TRBJ1-5	CASTIRGSSPQPQHF	TGTGCCAGTACCATAAGGGGTTCGTCCCCTCAGCCCCAGCATTTT
13	TRBD1	.	TRBV2	TRBJ1-1	CASSGQGASEAFF	TGTGCCAGCAGTGGACAGGGGGCCTCTGAAGCTTTCTTT
13	.	.	TRBV18	TRBJ1-6	CASSPGANSPLHF	TGTGCCAGCTCACCAGGGGCCAATTCACCCCTCCACTTT
12	TRBD1	.	TRBV7-6	TRBJ1-1	CASSPQGDEAFF	TGTGCCAGCAGCCCTCAGGGGGATGAAGCTTTCTTT
15	.	few	TRBV5-1	TRBJ2-7	CASSLGGATSYEQYF	TGCGCCAGCAGCTTAGGAGGAGCGACCTCCTACGAGCAGTACTTC
11	.	many	TRBV29-1	TRBJ2-1	CSAGVSNEQFF	TGCAGCGCCGGGGTGTCCAATGAGCAGTTCTTC